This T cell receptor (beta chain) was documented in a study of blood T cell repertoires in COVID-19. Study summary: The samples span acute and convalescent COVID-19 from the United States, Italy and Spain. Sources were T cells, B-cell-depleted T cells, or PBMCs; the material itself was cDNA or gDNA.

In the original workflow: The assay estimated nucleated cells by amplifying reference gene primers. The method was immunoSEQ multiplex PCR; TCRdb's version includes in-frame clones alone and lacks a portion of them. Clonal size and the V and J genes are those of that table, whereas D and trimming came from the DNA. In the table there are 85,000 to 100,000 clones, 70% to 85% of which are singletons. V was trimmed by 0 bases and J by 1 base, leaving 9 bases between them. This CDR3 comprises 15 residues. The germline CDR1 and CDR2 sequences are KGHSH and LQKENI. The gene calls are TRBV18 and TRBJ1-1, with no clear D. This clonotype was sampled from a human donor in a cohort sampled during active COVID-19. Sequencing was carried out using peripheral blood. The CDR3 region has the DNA TGTGCCAGCTCACCACCGCTAAACAGGAACACTGAAGCTTTCTTT. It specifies CASSPPLNRNTEAFF.